Following are 18 T cell receptor beta chains from one sample sequenced in a study of CD8 T cell repertoires and HIV-1 epitope variants. Antigens of these TCRs are unknown. The data were produced by immunoSEQ multiplex PCR, yet TCRdb's version contains in-frame clones alone and is incomplete. There are a few thousand clones in the sample; about 63% occur only once, and over 35% lies in the top ten. The material sequenced was cultured CD8+ T cells derived from PBMCs. These receptors originate from a male donor with HIV.

In its sample, this clone was seen a few times. The DNA of the CDR3 is TGTGCCACCAGCAAGGGTCGGGGGTTCCAGCCCCAGCATTTT. Protein: CATSKGRGFQPQHF. V is TRBV15 and J is TRBJ1-5; D may be TRBD1 (5 bases). The CDR3 has 14 residues. Germline lookup yields CDR1 LNHNV and CDR2 YYDKDF (reference sequence). Trimming shortened V by 4 bases and J by 7 bases, and 14 bases separated the two germline ends.

With respect to this clone: Given the absence of the conserved phenylalanine or tryptophan at the CDR3 end, a read error is likely. The chain is built from TRBV5-1 and TRBJ1-6, with unresolved D. The CDR3 totals 16 residues. The ends were cut back, 4 bases at V and 4 bases at J, with 15 bases in the middle. Germline CDR1 SGHRS, CDR2 YFSETQ. The chain's CDR3 is CASSPVDLSYNSPLHL. The CDR3 bases are TGCGCCAGCAGCCCAGTCGACCTCTCGTATAATTCACCCCTCCACCTT.

The rearrangement joins TRBV19 to TRBJ2-1, with TRBD2 identical over 9 bases. Trimming took 6 bases from V and 5 from J; bases not matched to a gene: 11. From germline, CDR1 is LNHDA and CDR2 SQIVND (reference sequence). The length of the CDR3 is 16 residues. CDR3 region: CASRTIAGALHNEQFF. In nucleotides, the CDR3 is TGTGCCAGTAGAACCATAGCGGGAGCGCTACACAATGAGCAGTTCTTC.

This chain joins TRBV28 and TRBJ1-2; 10 bases are shared with TRBD1. The CDR3 loop spans 17 amino acids. Germline V lookup: CDR1 MDHEN, CDR2 SYDVKM. Trimming at V came to 7 bases and at J to 4 bases, leaving 15 bases not matched to a gene. The CDR3 sequence: CASTPGDRGPYGYGYTF. The CDR3, as DNA: TGTGCCAGCACCCCCGGGGACAGGGGACCCTACGGCTATGGCTACACCTTC.

This chain joins TRBV11-2 and TRBJ2-3; 8 nucleotides align to TRBD2. This CDR3 contains 14 residues. Germline lookup yields CDR1 SGHAT and CDR2 FQNNGV. The V and J ends lost 5 bases and 2 bases, in that order; junction bases with no gene match: 3. The CDR3 sequence: CASSQLAVTDTQYF. As DNA, the CDR3 is TGTGCCAGCAGCCAACTAGCGGTCACAGATACGCAGTATTTT.

This clone was detected only once. The chain has TRBV27 and TRBJ2-1; 9 nucleotides agree with TRBD2. This CDR3 spans 17 amino acids. V gave up 5 bases and J gave up 0 bases; unmatched junction bases: 8. Germline CDR1 and CDR2: MNHEY and SMNVEV (reference sequence). DNA for the CDR3: TGTGCCAGCAGTCCTACGACTAGCGGCTACTCCTACAATGAGCAGTTCTTC. Its protein is CASSPTTSGYSYNEQFF.

This clone has just one count. The chain joins TRBV7-8 to TRBJ2-1, with a possible D match to TRBD1 (6 bases). Trimming shortened V by 4 bases and J by 3 bases, and 13 bases separated the two germline ends. This CDR3 spans 15 amino acids. Germline V gene sequence: CDR1 SGHVS, CDR2 FQNEAQ. CDR3 protein: CASSWGQSGYNEQFF. The DNA of the CDR3 is TGTGCCAGCAGCTGGGGGCAGTCAGGCTACAATGAGCAGTTCTTC.

The chain is built from TRBV20-1 and TRBJ1-1; no clear D. Trimming left V 6 bases short and J 10 bases short, with 15 bases between. The CDR3 has 11 residues. In germline, CDR1 is DFQATT, CDR2 SNEGSKA (reference sequence). In DNA, the CDR3 is TGCAGTGCCCTGGACTCCCGGGGAGCTTTCTTT. It is translated as CSALDSRGAFF.

The gene calls are TRBV27 and TRBJ2-7, with 12 bases lining up with TRBD2. Unmatched junction bases numbered 6, after V lost 3 bases and J lost 3 bases. Germline V CDR1 and CDR2: MNHEY, SMNVEV (reference sequence). This CDR3 is 16 amino acids long. DNA of the CDR3: TGTGCCAGCAGTTTGTCTAGCGGGAGGGCCGGCTACGAGCAGTACTTC. Amino acids: CASSLSSGRAGYEQYF.

The chain couples TRBV6-5 to TRBJ2-7; 7 nucleotides agree with TRBD1. The CDR3 is made up of 15 amino acids. V lost 0 bases, J lost 4 bases, and 6 bases stayed unmatched. From germline, CDR1 is MNHEY and CDR2 SVGAGI. CDR3 nucleotide sequence: TGTGCCAGCAGTTACTCGAGGACAGGTGGTTACGAGCAGTACTTC. This translates into CASSYSRTGGYEQYF.

V usage is TRBV7-2 and J usage is TRBJ2-5, with D tentatively TRBD1 (8 bases). Trimming shortened V by 5 bases and J by 3 bases, and 13 bases separated the two germline ends. From germline, CDR1 is SGHTA and CDR2 FQGNSA. The CDR3 has 14 residues. CDR3 bases: TGTGCCAGCAGCGTAACAGGGGGGGAAGAGACCCAGTACTTC. Protein: CASSVTGGEETQYF.

The chain combines TRBV28 with TRBJ2-1, with a tentative D call TRBD2 (5 bases). Germline assignment: CDR1 MDHEN and CDR2 SYDVKM. This CDR3 has 15 residues. V was cut by 2 bases and J by 4 bases, with 12 bases left in between. CDR3 nucleotide sequence: TGTGCCAGCAGTTTAGGGCTAGCCGGATACAATGAGCAGTTCTTC. This encodes CASSLGLAGYNEQFF. Looking up the rest from reference TRBV28 and TRBJ2-1 gives the full variable domain: DVKVTQSSRYLVKRTGEKVFLECVQDMDHENMFWYRQDPGLGLRLIYFSYDVKMKEKGDIPEGYSVSREKKERFSLILESASTNQTSMYLCASSLGLAGYNEQFFGPGTRLTVL.

The J gene is TRBJ2-2, the V gene TRBV11-2; 10 bases line up with TRBD2. Germline CDR1 reads SGHAT; CDR2 reads FQNNGV. With V trimmed by 5 bases and J by 6 bases, 6 bases remained unmatched. The CDR3 is 15 residues long. The CDR3 coding sequence is TGTGCCAGCAGCCCCCTAGCGGGAGTATCCGGGGAGCTGTTTTTT. This gives the protein CASSPLAGVSGELFF.

In this sample, this clone turned up a few times. The chain links TRBV2 to TRBJ2-7; 8 bases align to TRBD1. The CDR3 runs 14 residues. Germline-derived CDR1 and CDR2 are SNHLY and FYNNEI. The junction had 2 bases not matched to a gene; V was cut back by 4 bases and J by 0 bases. The CDR3 DNA reads TGTGCCAGCAGTGCGGGACAGGACTCCTACGAGCAGTACTTC. Protein product: CASSAGQDSYEQYF.

This clone came up once. The CDR3 reads CASSPDRGQPQHF. Here the CDR3 DNA reads TGTGCCAGTAGTCCAGACAGGGGACAGCCCCAGCATTTT. The rearrangement links TRBV19 to TRBJ1-5, with 8 bases that match TRBD1. The CDR3 totals 13 residues. CDR1 is LNHDA and CDR2 is SQIVND in the germline V gene (reference sequence). V lost 5 bases and J lost 7; bases outside the gene matches: 4.

This clone was detected a few times. This rearrangement joins TRBV30 to TRBJ1-5; possible D gene TRBD1, 6 bases. The length of the CDR3 is 14 residues. Per the germline V gene, CDR1 is GTSNPN and CDR2 is SVGIG (reference sequence). Trimming cost V 5 bases and J 1 base, with 12 bases left between them. CDR3 region: CAWGTQSSNQPQHF. CDR3 DNA: TGTGCCTGGGGGACACAATCCAGCAATCAGCCCCAGCATTTT.

V usage is TRBV5-6 and J usage is TRBJ1-1, with no clear D. The CDR3 covers 17 residues. V lost 4 bases, J lost 7 bases, and 26 bases lay in between. CDR1 is SGHDT and CDR2 is YYEEEE in the germline V gene. The CDR3 protein is CASSPIEDWTGRDEAFF. CDR3 nucleotides: TGTGCCAGCAGCCCAATCGAGGACTGGACTGGAAGGGATGAAGCTTTCTTT.

This clone was counted a few times. The chain has TRBV2 and TRBJ2-7, with D possibly being TRBD1 (6 bases). The CDR3 runs 14 residues. Germline loops: CDR1 SNHLY, CDR2 FYNNEI. Trimming shortened V by 7 bases and J by 0 bases, and 13 bases separated the two germline ends. CDR3: CASTARGHSYEQYF. The CDR3, as DNA: TGTGCCAGCACCGCCAGGGGCCACTCCTACGAGCAGTACTTC.